The entry that follows covers one TCR beta chain sequence. The sample belongs to a study of blood T cell repertoires in COVID-19. About the study: Researchers got acute and convalescent COVID-19 samples from the United States, Italy and Spain. Sample material is recorded as cDNA or gDNA derived from T cells, B-cell-depleted T cells, or PBMCs.

Germline V CDR1 and CDR2: SGHTA, FQGTGA. The CDR3 has 14 amino acids. Trimming took off 1 base at V and 6 bases at J, with 12 bases between the two ends. As processed by the authors: Estimation of nucleated cell counts was performed using reference gene primer amplification. This table comes from immunoSEQ multiplex PCR, and its TCRdb copy is limited to in-frame clones, with some not included. Clone size and V and J calls were adopted from that table, with D and trimming inferred from the DNA. The sample holds about 54,000 clones, roughly 79% seen once. The rearrangement joins TRBV7-3 to TRBJ1-1; tentative D call: TRBD1 (5 bases). This clonotype originated in a woman aged 55-69 years with acute or convalescent COVID-19. Material: peripheral blood. For the CDR3, the DNA is TGTGCCAGCAGCTTAAGGGCAGGGCGCGCTGAAGCTTTCTTT. The encoded protein is CASSLRAGRAEAFF.